The rows below give T cell receptor beta chains drawn from one sample of a study of a mutant IDH1 vaccine in newly diagnosed glioma. TCRdb's table, derived via immunoSEQ multiplex PCR, lists solely in-frame clones and lacks some. The sample has about 63,000 clones; around 83% are singletons. The sequencing here drew on peripheral blood mononuclear cells (PBMCs), taken from a glioma patient treated with radiotherapy, temozolomide or both. These receptors were obtained from a woman between 18 and 30 years old with glioma. Some clones in this sample may be carry-over from other donors' samples. Each CDR3 is given with its conserved first and last residue. D genes are given only for firm matches.

CASRSTPGTFGELFF,.,15,TRBJ2-2,TRBV5-1
CASSLGQGVTEAFF,TRBD1,14,TRBJ1-1,TRBV5-4
CASSVLAGGYNEQFF,TRBD2,15,TRBJ2-1,TRBV25-1
CASSLGGVQETQYF,.,14,TRBJ2-5,TRBV5-1
CASSLVVTEAFF,.,12,TRBJ1-1,TRBV7-2
CASSFTGGLWEQFF,TRBD2,14,TRBJ2-1,TRBV13
CASSFGIADEQYF,.,13,TRBJ2-7,TRBV27
CASSRGMGNQPQHF,.,14,TRBJ1-5,TRBV13
CASSVQGTRNRLFF,TRBD1,14,TRBJ1-4,TRBV2
CASSTGTGGVYEQYF,TRBD1,15,TRBJ2-7,TRBV19
CASRLTGYSNTEAFF,.,15,TRBJ1-1,TRBV6-4
CASSYRGFTNTEAFF,.,15,TRBJ1-1,TRBV6-6
CASSEYGHEGYNSPLHF,.,17,TRBJ1-6,TRBV25-1
CASSVDLSEKLFF,.,13,TRBJ1-4,TRBV9
CASKGLAGPGELFF,TRBD2,14,TRBJ2-2,TRBV4-2
CAWSKGRGNQPQHF,.,14,TRBJ1-5,TRBV30
CASSRTSNEQFF,.,12,TRBJ2-1,TRBV19
CSVAPGQGAGEQYF,TRBD1,14,TRBJ2-7,TRBV29-1
CASSLLGREVYGYTF,.,15,TRBJ1-2,TRBV11-2
CASRLDWNTGELFF,.,14,TRBJ2-2,TRBV7-7
CASSQERSQNTEAFF,.,15,TRBJ1-1,TRBV4-3
CASSLADLAADTQYF,TRBD2,15,TRBJ2-3,TRBV5-6
CASSPLQSPVNTEAFF,.,16,TRBJ1-1,TRBV18
CASSPRVGGGREQYF,TRBD2,15,TRBJ2-7,TRBV18
CASSLDRPEYGYTF,.,14,TRBJ1-2,TRBV5-1
CASSLVAGQGVAVYGYTF,.,18,TRBJ1-2,TRBV7-2
CASSQEGVSNQPQHF,.,15,TRBJ1-5,TRBV4-1
CSVLTGAGNTIYF,TRBD1,13,TRBJ1-3,TRBV29-1
CASSLVGNTIYF,.,12,TRBJ1-3,TRBV6-1
CASSLTSGYEQYF,TRBD2,13,TRBJ2-7,TRBV7-2
CASLSHDGQGRRVGTEAFF,TRBD1,19,TRBJ1-1,TRBV5-5
CASSPGHRFGYTF,.,13,TRBJ1-2,TRBV5-6
CASSPAETQYF,.,11,TRBJ2-5,TRBV18
CSVGHGRTDTQYF,.,13,TRBJ2-3,TRBV29-1
CASSYSSRVHYEQYF,.,15,TRBJ2-7,TRBV6-5
CASSQQVSGNTIYF,.,14,TRBJ1-3,TRBV11-2
CASSLGVTIYF,.,11,TRBJ1-3,TRBV4-1
CSVEGAGANYGYTF,.,14,TRBJ1-2,TRBV29-1
CASSLAPRAKNIQYF,.,15,TRBJ2-4,TRBV7-2
CASRPGGRVTTGELFF,TRBD1,16,TRBJ2-2,TRBV6-6
CASSLGVRGELKAFF,.,15,TRBJ1-1,TRBV7-9
CASSTGARSDTQYF,.,14,TRBJ2-3,TRBV6-5
CASSLGTSLSSNQPQHF,.,17,TRBJ1-5,TRBV7-9
CSVVIGAGTEAFF,.,13,TRBJ1-1,TRBV29-1
CAGIQGDGTEAFF,.,13,TRBJ1-1,TRBV30
CASSPPSDRSYGYTF,.,15,TRBJ1-2,TRBV25-1
CASSPLAGEAFF,.,12,TRBJ1-1,TRBV4-3
CASSRTNWNTEAFF,.,14,TRBJ1-1,TRBV7-8
CASSPTGFSNQPQHF,.,15,TRBJ1-5,TRBV7-9
CSVREPLNEQFF,.,12,TRBJ2-1,TRBV29-1
CASSLESRLDSGEQFF,.,16,TRBJ2-1,TRBV11-2
CASSGRQIYGYTF,.,13,TRBJ1-2,TRBV6-1